There are a few counts of the clone carrying this T cell receptor beta chain. This CDR3 has 14 amino acids. V gave up 5 bases and J gave up 1 base, with 12 bases separating them. The germline CDR1 and CDR2 sequences are LNHDA and SQIVND (reference sequence). The data belong to a study of control samples from healthy donors and cancer patients. TCRdb's table, derived via immunoSEQ multiplex PCR, lists solely in-frame clones and lacks some. The table shows some 100,000 clones, with roughly 89% occurring only once. The sequence was obtained from a woman aged 50 to 60 in good health. What was sequenced was blood. This chain links TRBV19 with TRBJ2-7; D not certain. The CDR3 is CASSSMTSSYEQYF. DNA of the CDR3: TGTGCCAGTAGTTCCATGACATCTTCCTACGAGCAGTACTTC. Drawing the rest from reference TRBV19 and TRBJ2-7, the complete variable domain is DGGITQSPKYLFRKEGQNVTLSCEQNLNHDAMYWYRQDPGQGLRLIYYSQIVNDFQKGDIAEGYSVSREKKESFPLTVTSAQKNPTAFYLCASSSMTSSYEQYFGPGTRLTVT.